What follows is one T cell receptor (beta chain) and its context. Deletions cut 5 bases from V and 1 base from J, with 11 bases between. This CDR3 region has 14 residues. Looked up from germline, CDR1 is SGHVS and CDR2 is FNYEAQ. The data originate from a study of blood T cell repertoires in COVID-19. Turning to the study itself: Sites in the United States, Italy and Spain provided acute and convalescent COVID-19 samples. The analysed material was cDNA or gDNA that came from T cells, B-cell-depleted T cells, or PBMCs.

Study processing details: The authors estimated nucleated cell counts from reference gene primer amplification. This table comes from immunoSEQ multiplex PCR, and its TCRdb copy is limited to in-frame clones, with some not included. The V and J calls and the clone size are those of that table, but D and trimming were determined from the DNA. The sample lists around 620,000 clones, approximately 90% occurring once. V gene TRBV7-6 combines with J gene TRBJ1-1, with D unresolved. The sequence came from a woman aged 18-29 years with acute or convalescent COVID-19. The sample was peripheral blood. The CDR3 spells CASSLSGENTEAFF. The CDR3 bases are TGTGCCAGCAGCCTCTCCGGGGAGAACACTGAAGCTTTCTTT.